This T cell receptor (beta chain) was sequenced during a study of blood T cell repertoires in COVID-19. Study overall: Whether acute or convalescent, the COVID-19 samples came from the United States, Italy and Spain. PBMCs, B-cell-depleted T cells, or T cells were the source of the cDNA or gDNA that made up the material.

The CDR3 loop spans 16 amino acids. CDR1 is LNHNV and CDR2 is YYDKDF in the germline V gene (reference sequence). The germline V and J ends were trimmed by 0 bases and 4 bases, with 12 bases remaining between them. The authors' processing: The assay estimated nucleated cells by amplifying reference gene primers. This table comes from immunoSEQ multiplex PCR, and its TCRdb copy is limited to in-frame clones, with some not included. The DNA gave D and trimming, while V, J and clone size come from that table. The sample shows about 150,000 clones, over 70% of them seen only once. This sequence originates from a woman between 65 and 79 years old who had recovered from COVID-19. The specimen was peripheral blood. The chain carries TRBV15 and TRBJ1-4, with unresolved D. DNA of the CDR3: TGTGCCACCAGCAGAGATCCGGGGAGAGGTAATGAAAAACTGTTTTTT. Amino acid sequence: CATSRDPGRGNEKLFF.